What follows is one T cell receptor (beta chain) and its context. Its antigen is currently not known. Within one base of it there is no much larger clone, and no base qualities were kept. These data come from a study of cytomegalovirus exposure and HLA in healthy donors (dated by TCRdb to about 2017). In terms of the full investigation: In an earlier analysis of 587 of the donors, less than 350 Gb of sequence data and some 100 million unique TCR beta sequences from about 190 million T cells were reported. An earlier analysis of some 500 of the donors applied high-throughput TCR beta sequencing to assess whether each TCR beta V gene segment acted as functional or pseudogenic. Both class I and class II loci were covered by HLA typing, at four-digit resolution. The T cell repertoires of around 730 subjects were profiled by immunosequencing and related to cytomegalovirus serostatus. Of the roughly 400 genotyped donors, roughly 85% fell in the genetic ancestry cluster associated with self-reported Caucasian donors. Every repertoire in the discovery cohort had been generated on one and the same sequencing platform. To predict cytomegalovirus infection status, the study brought together high-throughput TCR immunosequencing, statistical association of individual TCRs with disease status, and machine learning. A separate validation cohort of about 110 different subjects was used in addition to the roughly 670-subject first cohort. Alongside the repertoire data, information on donor age, sex, ethnicity and CMV serostatus was compiled. The aim of the study was to test whether cataloging public T cell receptors could identify signatures of past pathogen exposure. The number of donors typed differed by locus, with roughly 629-640 for A, B, C, DRB1 and DQB1, roughly 550 for DQA1, some 570 for DPA1, and approximately 470 for DPB1. Roughly 300 gigabases of sequencing data and 75 million to 85 million unique TCR sequences made up an early release that covered roughly 670 HLA-typed donors. Rather than using new phenotypic data, the later analysis identified candidate immune exposures from TCR beta sequences and from how often those sequences occurred across donors. Among almost 400 genotyped donors of the cohort, an average of around 240,000 unique TCR beta nucleotide sequences were sequenced per donor, roughly 20% of them non-productive. Genome-wide SNP genotypes for about 65% of the 666 donors were used in a later genetic analysis, which treated that subset as a discovery cohort. A later analysis re-examined previously published TCR beta repertoires from several hundred donors and added high-resolution HLA genotyping to investigate patterns of TCR occurrence. About five DR-DQ haplotypes were treated as single units for association and clustering because of strong linkage in the cohort. The investigation overall reported the following: Across donors, most TCR sequences were observed very rarely, whereas some public TCRs were present in many individuals. Correlated functional status among segregating V segments might reflect linkage disequilibrium, but an unknown experimental factor could not be ruled out. The classifier was reported to diagnose cytomegalovirus status with high specificity and sensitivity in both the original and validation cohorts. In a later analysis, several top co-occurrence clusters were reported to appear linked to parvovirus B19, influenza, CMV and Epstein-Barr virus. The study listed 170 or so TCR beta chains as associated with cytomegalovirus. A later analysis found that most CMV-associated TCR beta chains appeared HLA-restricted, with HLA associations seemingly driven largely by CMV exposure. In vitro tests confirmed that a few of the cytomegalovirus-associated TCR beta chains recognize cytomegalovirus antigens. The only immune exposure information available for the cohort was CMV serostatus. Roughly uniform sequencing depth across donors was assumed in presence/absence analyses, although this assumption may not hold. A further reported finding was that TCR beta sequences accurately predicted the HLA-A and HLA-B alleles for most subjects in the first cohort. Some IMGT-functional V segments, including TRBV6-2 and TRBV6-3, could not be told apart with the 87-base-pair reads, so those segments were excluded. Because some donors lacked HLA typing at each locus, the association tests relied only on the typed subset. Compared with equally common non-associated chains, HLA-associated TCR beta chains in a later analysis were more clonally expanded and had lower generation probabilities. The cohort was sequenced for TCR beta chains only, and without alpha or paired-chain data the features that could be detected were limited. An association between a missense DCLRE1C variant and V-gene and J-gene trimming of TCR beta chains was found in a later genetic analysis and replicated in an independent cohort. According to the authors, the approach could potentially be generalized to other disease states and immunological phenotypes. A cluster of highly shared sequence variants was judged likely to be a technical artifact of the sequencing pipeline. In an earlier analysis of about 540 of the donors, most TCR beta V segments were observed in productive rearrangements about 90% or about 30% of the time, broadly matching IMGT annotations. In a later analysis, some 17,000 TCR beta sequences were associated with specific HLA alleles at a false discovery rate of 0.05. Compared with the approximately 670-donor mean, donors in an Asian-associated ancestry cluster had fewer N-insertions in productive TCRs, according to a later genetic analysis. Assigning TCR associations to individual alleles was difficult when HLA alleles, especially DR and DQ, strongly co-occurred. A later analysis found that TCR association rates varied across HLA loci, with DRB1 alleles showing the most associated TCRs and HLA-C alleles the fewest. The earlier analysis of approximately 590 of the donors excluded seventeen rarely observed V segments, including chromosome 9 orphons, because counts were too low.

Library method: the immunoSEQ multiplex PCR assay. A mixture of 60 forward primers for TCR Vbeta segments and 13 reverse primers for TCR Jbeta segments was used in the multiplex PCR. Amplification of the CDR3 region of rearranged TCR beta genes was performed with a multiplex PCR assay on genomic DNA. The Illumina HiSeq System was used to sequence the amplified TCR beta libraries as 87-base-pair reads. Per the original workflow: Across the roughly 600 repertoires, a later analysis counted 78 million or so unique TCR beta chains, approximately 10 million of which were shared by at least two donors. To remove PCR and sequencing errors, raw reads were error-corrected and collapsed into unique sequences using a nearest-neighbor algorithm that merged closely related sequences. V, D and J gene segments were assigned by aligning CDR3 sequences to IMGT reference sequences. For a sequence to be retained, at least a six-nucleotide match to both a V gene segment and a J gene segment was required. Rearrangements were called productive when the CDR3 lacked stop codons and stayed in frame with V and J; all others were non-productive. CDR3 was defined by IMGT convention, running from the second conserved V-encoded cysteine to the conserved J-encoded phenylalanine. In an earlier analysis of more than 550 of the donors, sequences lacking an unambiguous match to a single V gene segment were excluded. An earlier analysis of 587 of the donors called V segments functional above 56.7% productive rearrangements and segregating when the between-donor standard deviation exceeded 5%. A statistical classification framework was developed to diagnose cytomegalovirus status using the catalog of TCR beta chain sequences. In a later analysis, V and J genes were assigned by comparing TCR nucleotide sequences against IMGT/GENE-DB human TR gene sequences. The TCRdist pipeline was used in a later analysis to assign CDR3 sequences and most-parsimonious VDJ recombination scenarios. A later analysis defined each TCR beta chain by its CDR3 amino acid sequence plus V-gene family, and excluded reads lacking a unique V-gene family. A later analysis removed several hundred highly shared, low-generation-probability nucleotide sequences to deal with suspected cross-contamination and a sequencing artifact. For each public chain, a later analysis derived a clonal expansion index from normalized ranks of inferred template counts within each repertoire. In a later analysis, generation probabilities were computed with a VDJ recombination model fitted to out-of-frame rearrangements, and the resulting probabilities were checked against IGoR. In a later analysis, hypergeometric tests were used to score TCR-TCR, TCR-HLA and TCR-CMV co-occurrence, with a repertoire-size bias correction applied to TCR pairs. To estimate false discovery rates, a later analysis permuted the HLA or CMV assignments 20 times. In a later analysis, co-occurring TCRs were grouped with DBSCAN, and TCRdist sequence similarity was added when clustering was performed within HLA-allele-positive subsets. Repertoires with fewer than 30,000 or more than 120,000 public chains, plus five repertoires with anomalous nucleotide sharing, were excluded from co-occurrence clustering. Here the immuneACCESS table is served through TCRdb, limited to in-frame sequences with V and J called. Missing clones are a known gap in these copies; in checked studies unresolved V genes cover under half, and the rest lacks a known reason. That table supplies the V and J calls and clone size; D and trimming were determined from the DNA. This sample lists 120,000 or so clones; approximately 79% were detected once. Around 16% of the sample comes from the top ten.

Unmatched junction bases come to 2, with V trimmed by 5 bases and J by 3 bases. Looking up the germline V gene yields CDR1 MDHEN and CDR2 SYDVKM. The CDR3 holds 13 amino acids from the cysteine to the phenylalanine. Of all the DNA, just the CDR3 is kept, 39 bases in frame from base 1. The cohort was made up of roughly 670 healthy bone marrow donors. All cohort members were sampled while nominally healthy, although unrecorded immune exposures were likely present. The donor tested CMV seropositive and was one of the 289 seropositive cohort members. Each donor provided a peripheral blood sample, and peripheral blood mononuclear cells were used for TCR beta sequencing. The Qiagen DNeasy Blood Extraction Kit was used to extract genomic DNA from the blood cell samples.

This sequence uses TRBV28 and TRBJ2-7; 9 bases in the junction line up with TRBD1. Sequenced: PBMCs. The sequence was obtained from a man in his fifties in good health and CMV-seropositive. Here the CDR3 is given as CASSDRGYYEQYF. The base sequence is TGTGCCAGCAGTGACAGGGGGTACTACGAGCAGTACTTC.